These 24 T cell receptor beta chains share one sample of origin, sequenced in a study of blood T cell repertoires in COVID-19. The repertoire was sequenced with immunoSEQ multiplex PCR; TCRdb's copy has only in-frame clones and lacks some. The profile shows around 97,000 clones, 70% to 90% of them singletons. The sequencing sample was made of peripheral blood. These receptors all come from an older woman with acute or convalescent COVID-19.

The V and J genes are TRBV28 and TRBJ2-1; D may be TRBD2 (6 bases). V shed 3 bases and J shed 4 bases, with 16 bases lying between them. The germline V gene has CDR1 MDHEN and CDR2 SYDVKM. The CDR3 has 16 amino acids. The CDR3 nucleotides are TGTGCCAGCAGTTTCTGGCGGGGTGATGGGTACAATGAGCAGTTCTTC. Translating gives CASSFWRGDGYNEQFF.

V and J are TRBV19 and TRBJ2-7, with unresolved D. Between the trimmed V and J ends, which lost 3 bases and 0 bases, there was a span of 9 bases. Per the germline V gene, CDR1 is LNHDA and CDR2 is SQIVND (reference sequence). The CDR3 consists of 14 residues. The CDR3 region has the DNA TGTGCCAGTAGTATTTCCACGAGCTCCTACGAGCAGTACTTC. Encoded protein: CASSISTSSYEQYF.

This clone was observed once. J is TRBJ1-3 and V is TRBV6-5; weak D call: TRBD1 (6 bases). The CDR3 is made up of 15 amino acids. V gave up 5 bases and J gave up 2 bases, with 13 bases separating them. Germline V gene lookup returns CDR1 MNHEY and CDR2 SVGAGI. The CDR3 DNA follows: TGTGCCAGCAGTCAGCCCGGGACACCTGGAAACACCATATATTTT. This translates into CASSQPGTPGNTIYF.

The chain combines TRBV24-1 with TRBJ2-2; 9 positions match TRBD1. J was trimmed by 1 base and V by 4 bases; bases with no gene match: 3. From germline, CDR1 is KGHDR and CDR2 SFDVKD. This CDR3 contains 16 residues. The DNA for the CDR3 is TGTGCCACCAGTGAGCCGGGACAGGGGAACACCGGGGAGCTGTTTTTT. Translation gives CATSEPGQGNTGELFF.

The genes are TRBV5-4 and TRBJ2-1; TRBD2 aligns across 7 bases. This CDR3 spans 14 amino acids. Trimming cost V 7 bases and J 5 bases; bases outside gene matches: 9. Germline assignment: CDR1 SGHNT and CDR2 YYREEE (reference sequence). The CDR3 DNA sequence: TGTGCCAGCGGGAGGGGTAGCGGTAACAATGAGCAGTTCTTC. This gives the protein CASGRGSGNNEQFF.

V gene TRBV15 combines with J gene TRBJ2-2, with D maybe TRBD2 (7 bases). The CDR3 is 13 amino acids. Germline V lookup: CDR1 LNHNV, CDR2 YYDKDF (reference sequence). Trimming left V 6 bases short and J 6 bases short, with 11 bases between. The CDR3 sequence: CATSKGGAGELFF. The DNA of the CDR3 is TGTGCCACCAGTAAAGGGGGGGCCGGGGAGCTGTTTTTT.

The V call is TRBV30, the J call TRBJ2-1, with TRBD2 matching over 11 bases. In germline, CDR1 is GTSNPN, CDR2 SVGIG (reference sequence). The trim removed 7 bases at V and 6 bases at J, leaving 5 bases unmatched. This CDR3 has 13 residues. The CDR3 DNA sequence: TGTGCCTTCGGGACTAGCGGAGTCAATGAGCAGTTCTTC. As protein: CAFGTSGVNEQFF.

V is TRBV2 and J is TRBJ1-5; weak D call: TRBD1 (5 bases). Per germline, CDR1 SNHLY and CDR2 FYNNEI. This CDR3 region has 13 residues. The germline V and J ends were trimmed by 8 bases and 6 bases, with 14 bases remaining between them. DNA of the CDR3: TGTGCCAGCGGGGGGGGGTCCCCTCAGCCCCAGCATTTT. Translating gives CASGGGSPQPQHF. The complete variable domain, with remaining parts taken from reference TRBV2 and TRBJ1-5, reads EPEVTQTPSHQVTQMGQEVILRCVPISNHLYFYWYRQILGQKVEFLVSFYNNEISEKSEIFDDQFSVERPDGSNFTLKIRSTKLEDSAMYFCASGGGSPQPQHFGDGTRLSIL.

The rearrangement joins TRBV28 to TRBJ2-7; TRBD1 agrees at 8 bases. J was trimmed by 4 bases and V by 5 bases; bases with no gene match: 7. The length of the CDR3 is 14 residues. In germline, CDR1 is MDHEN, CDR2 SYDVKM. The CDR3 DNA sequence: TGTGCCAGCAGTCGACAGGGGATAAGGTACGAGCAGTACTTC. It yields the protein CASSRQGIRYEQYF.

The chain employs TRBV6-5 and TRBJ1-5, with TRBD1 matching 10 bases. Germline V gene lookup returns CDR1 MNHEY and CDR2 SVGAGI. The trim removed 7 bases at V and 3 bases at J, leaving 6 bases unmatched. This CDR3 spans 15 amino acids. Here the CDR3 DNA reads TGTGCCAGCACCCCGGGACAGGGGTCCAATCAGCCCCAGCATTTT. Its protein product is CASTPGQGSNQPQHF.

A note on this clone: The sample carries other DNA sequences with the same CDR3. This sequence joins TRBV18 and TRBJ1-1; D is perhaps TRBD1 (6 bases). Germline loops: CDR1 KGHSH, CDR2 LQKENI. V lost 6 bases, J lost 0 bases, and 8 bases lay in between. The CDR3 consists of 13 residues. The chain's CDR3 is CASSGGLNTEAFF. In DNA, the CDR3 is TGTGCCAGCTCTGGGGGCCTGAACACTGAAGCTTTCTTT.

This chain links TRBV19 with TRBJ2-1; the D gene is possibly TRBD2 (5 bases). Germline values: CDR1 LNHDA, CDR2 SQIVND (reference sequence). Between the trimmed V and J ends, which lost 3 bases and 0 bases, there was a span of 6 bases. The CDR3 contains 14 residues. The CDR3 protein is CASSIGSSYNEQFF. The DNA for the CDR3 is TGTGCCAGTAGTATTGGGAGCTCCTACAATGAGCAGTTCTTC.

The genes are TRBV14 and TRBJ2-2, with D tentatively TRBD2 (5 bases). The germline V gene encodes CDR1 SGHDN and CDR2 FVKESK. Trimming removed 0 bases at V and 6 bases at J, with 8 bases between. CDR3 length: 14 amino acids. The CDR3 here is CASSQELVAGELFF. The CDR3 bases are TGTGCCAGCAGCCAAGAACTAGTCGCCGGGGAGCTGTTTTTT.

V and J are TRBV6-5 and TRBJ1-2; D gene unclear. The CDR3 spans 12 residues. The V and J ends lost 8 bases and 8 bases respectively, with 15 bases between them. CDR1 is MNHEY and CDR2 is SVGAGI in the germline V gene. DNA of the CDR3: TGTGCCAGCGCCGAAACCGGGAACGGCTACACCTTC. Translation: CASAETGNGYTF.

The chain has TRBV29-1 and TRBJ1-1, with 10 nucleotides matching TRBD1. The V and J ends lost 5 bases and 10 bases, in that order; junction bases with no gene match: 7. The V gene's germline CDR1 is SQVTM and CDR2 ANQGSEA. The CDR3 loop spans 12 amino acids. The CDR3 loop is CSVTGTGEIAFF. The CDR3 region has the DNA TGCAGCGTTACCGGGACAGGGGAGATAGCTTTCTTT.

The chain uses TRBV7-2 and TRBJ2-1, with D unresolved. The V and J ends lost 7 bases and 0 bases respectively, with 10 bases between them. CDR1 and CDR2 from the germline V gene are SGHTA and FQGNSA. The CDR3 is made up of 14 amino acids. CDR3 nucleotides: TGTGCCAGCAAACCCGGCGGCTCCTACAATGAGCAGTTCTTC. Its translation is CASKPGGSYNEQFF.

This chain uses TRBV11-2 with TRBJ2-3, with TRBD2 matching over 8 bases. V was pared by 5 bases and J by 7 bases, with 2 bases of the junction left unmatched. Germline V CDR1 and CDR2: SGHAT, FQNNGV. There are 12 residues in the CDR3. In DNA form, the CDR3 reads TGTGCCAGCAGCCGGGGGGGGTATACGCAGTATTTT. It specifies CASSRGGYTQYF.

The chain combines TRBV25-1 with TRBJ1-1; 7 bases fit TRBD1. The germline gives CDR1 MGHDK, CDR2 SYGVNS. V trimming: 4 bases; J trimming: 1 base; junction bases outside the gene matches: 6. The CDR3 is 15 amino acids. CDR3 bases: TGTGCCAGCAGTGCCGGGGGACAGCCGAACACTGAAGCTTTCTTT. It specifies CASSAGGQPNTEAFF.

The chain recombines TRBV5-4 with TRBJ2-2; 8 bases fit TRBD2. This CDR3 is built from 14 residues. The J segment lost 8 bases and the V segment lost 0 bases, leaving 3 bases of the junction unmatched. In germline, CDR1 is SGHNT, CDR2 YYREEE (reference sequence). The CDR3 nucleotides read TGTGCCAGCAGCTTGGGACTAGCGCGGGGGGAGCTGTTTTTT. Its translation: CASSLGLARGELFF. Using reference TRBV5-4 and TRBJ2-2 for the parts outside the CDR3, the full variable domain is ETGVTQSPTHLIKTRGQQVTLRCSSQSGHNTVSWYQQALGQGPQFIFQYYREEENGRGNFPPRFSGLQFPNYSSELNVNALELDDSALYLCASSLGLARGELFFGEGSRLTVL.

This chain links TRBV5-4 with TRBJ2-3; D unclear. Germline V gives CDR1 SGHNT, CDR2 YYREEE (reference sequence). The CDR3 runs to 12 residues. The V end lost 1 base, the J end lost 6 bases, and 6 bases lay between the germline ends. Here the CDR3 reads CASSLLADTQYF. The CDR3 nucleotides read TGTGCCAGCAGCTTGTTGGCCGATACGCAGTATTTT.

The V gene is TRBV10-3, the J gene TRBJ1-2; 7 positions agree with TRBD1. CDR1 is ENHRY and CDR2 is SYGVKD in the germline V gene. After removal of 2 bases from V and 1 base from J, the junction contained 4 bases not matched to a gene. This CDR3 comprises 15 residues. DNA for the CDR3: TGTGCCATCAGTGAGAGACAGGGACTTAACTATGGCTACACCTTC. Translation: CAISERQGLNYGYTF.

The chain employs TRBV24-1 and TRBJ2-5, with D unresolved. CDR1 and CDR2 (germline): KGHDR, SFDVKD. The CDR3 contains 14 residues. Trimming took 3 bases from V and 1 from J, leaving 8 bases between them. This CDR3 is CATSDGQIQETQYF. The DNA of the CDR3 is TGTGCCACCAGTGATGGCCAAATCCAAGAGACCCAGTACTTC.

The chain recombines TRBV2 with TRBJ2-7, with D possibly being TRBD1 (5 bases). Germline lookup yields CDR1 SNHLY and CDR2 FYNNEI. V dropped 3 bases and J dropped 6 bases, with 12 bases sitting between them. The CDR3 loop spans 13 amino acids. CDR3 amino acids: CASSDPRVGEQYV. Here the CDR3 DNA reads TGTGCCAGCAGTGATCCCAGGGTGGGCGAGCAGTACGTC.

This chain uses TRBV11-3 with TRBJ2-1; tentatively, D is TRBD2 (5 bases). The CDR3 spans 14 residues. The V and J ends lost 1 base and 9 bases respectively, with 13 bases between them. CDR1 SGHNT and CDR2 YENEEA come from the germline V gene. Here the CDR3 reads CASSLGLAGVEQFF. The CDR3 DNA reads TGTGCCAGCAGCTTAGGCCTAGCTGGGGTTGAGCAGTTCTTC.